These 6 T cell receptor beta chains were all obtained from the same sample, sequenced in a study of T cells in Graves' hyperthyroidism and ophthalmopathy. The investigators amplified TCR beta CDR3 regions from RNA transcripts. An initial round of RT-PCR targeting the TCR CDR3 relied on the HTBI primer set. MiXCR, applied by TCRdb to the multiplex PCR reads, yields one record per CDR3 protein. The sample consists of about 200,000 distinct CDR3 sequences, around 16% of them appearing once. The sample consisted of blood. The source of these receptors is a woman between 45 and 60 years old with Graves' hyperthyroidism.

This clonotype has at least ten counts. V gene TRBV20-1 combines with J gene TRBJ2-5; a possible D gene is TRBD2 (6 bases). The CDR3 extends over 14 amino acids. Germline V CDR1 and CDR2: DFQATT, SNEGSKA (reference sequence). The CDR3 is CSAETDEEGETQYF. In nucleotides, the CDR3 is TGCAGCGCCGAGACCGATGAGGAGGGGGAGACCCAGTACTTC.

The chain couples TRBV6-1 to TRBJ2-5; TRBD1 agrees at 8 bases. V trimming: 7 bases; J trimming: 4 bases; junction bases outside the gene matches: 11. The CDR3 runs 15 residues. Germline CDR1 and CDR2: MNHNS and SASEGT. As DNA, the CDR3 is TGTGCCAGCAAACAGGACAGGGAGTTTTTAGAGACCCAGTACTTC. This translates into CASKQDREFLETQYF.

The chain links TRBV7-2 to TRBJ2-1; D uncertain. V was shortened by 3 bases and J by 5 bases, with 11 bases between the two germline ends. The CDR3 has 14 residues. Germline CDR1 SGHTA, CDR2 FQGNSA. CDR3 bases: TGTGCCAGCAGCTTCAGACCCGGAGACAATGAGCAGTTCTTC. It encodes CASSFRPGDNEQFF. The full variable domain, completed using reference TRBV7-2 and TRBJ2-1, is GAGVSQSPSNKVTEKGKDVELRCDPISGHTALYWYRQSLGQGLEFLIYFQGNSAPDKSGLPSDRFSAERTGGSVSTLTIQRTQQEDSAVYLCASSFRPGDNEQFFGPGTRLTVL.

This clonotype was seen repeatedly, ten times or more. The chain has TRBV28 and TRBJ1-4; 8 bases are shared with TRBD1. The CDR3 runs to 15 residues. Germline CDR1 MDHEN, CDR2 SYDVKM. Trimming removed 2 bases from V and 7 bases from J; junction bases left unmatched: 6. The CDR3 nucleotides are TGTGCCAGCAGTTTAGTCACAGGGGGTTCTGAAAAACTGTTTTTT. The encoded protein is CASSLVTGGSEKLFF.

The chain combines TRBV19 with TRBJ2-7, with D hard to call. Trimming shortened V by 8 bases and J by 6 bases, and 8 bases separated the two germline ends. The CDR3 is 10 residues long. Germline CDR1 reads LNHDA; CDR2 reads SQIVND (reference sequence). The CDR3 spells CASGYGEQYF. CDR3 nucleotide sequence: TGTGCCAGTGGGTACGGCGAGCAGTACTTC.

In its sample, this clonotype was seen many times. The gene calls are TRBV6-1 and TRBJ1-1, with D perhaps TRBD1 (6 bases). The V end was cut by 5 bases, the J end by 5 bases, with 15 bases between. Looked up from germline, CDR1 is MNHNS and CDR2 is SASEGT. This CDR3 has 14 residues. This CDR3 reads CASSPTIGGTEAFF. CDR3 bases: TGTGCCAGCAGTCCTACCATAGGGGGGACTGAAGCTTTCTTT.